This T cell receptor (beta chain) was retrieved from a study of T cells in Graves' hyperthyroidism and ophthalmopathy. General study findings and limits: Ophthalmopathy onset followed model prediction by a median around six months. Blood also held most thyroid clonotypes expanded beyond 0.001.

With regard to this clonotype: Its target is unknown. One end of the junction varies from germline; a read error may be responsible.

It was RNA transcripts that yielded the amplified TCR beta CDR3 regions. The study used the HTBI primer set for a first-round RT-PCR of the TCR CDR3. TCRdb fed the multiplex PCR reads into MiXCR, producing one record per CDR3 protein. The sample lists about 640,000 distinct CDR3 sequences; just under 45% were seen once. This sequence was found in an adult man with Graves' disease, either hyperthyroidism or ophthalmopathy (not recorded which). The sample was peripheral blood or thyroid tissue (not recorded which).

The CDR3 loop is CATQDGWNYNSPLYF. The DNA of the CDR3 is TGTGCCACCCAGGACGGTTGGAATTATAATTCACCCCTCTACTTT. V is TRBV10-3 and J is TRBJ1-6; D remains ambiguous. CDR1 ENHRY and CDR2 SYGVKD come from the germline V gene. This CDR3 is built from 15 residues.